This TCR beta chain was profiled in a study of cytomegalovirus exposure and HLA in healthy donors. General observations from the study: Researchers left out some V segments, among them TRBV6-2 and TRBV6-3, as indistinguishable. Later on, analysis showed that most CMV-associated TCR beta chains appeared to be HLA-restricted.

The PCR used 60 Vbeta and 13 Jbeta primers. Only in-frame clones appear in the TCRdb table, and some are missing; sequencing was by immunoSEQ multiplex PCR. Among approximately 150,000 clones, roughly three quarters were seen once, and the ten largest hold about 2.9%. CDR3 length equals 15 residues. Germline CDR1 reads MDHEN; CDR2 reads SYDVKM. To note about this clone: The target antigen is unknown.

The TCR was taken from a female donor in good health and CMV-seronegative. Specimen: PBMCs. The chain recombines TRBV28 with TRBJ2-5; D unclear. The J call may not be correct, given that the DNA end is closer to TRBJ2-7. The CDR3 region has the DNA TGTGCCAGCAGTCCCCTTGGGTTTAGCTCCTACGAGCAGTACTTC. This translates into CASSPLGFSSYEQYF.